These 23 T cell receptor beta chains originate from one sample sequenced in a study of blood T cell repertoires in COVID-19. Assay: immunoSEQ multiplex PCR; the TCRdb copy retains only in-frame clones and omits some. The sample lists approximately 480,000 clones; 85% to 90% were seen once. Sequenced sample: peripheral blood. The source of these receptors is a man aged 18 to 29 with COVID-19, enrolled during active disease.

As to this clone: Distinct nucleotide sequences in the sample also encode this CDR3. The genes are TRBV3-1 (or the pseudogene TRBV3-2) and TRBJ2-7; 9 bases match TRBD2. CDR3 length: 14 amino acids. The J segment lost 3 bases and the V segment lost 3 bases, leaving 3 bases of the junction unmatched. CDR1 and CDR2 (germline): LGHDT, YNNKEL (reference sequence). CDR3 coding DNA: TGTGCCAGCAGCCATGGCGGGAGGGGCTACGAGCAGTACTTC. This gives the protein CASSHGGRGYEQYF.

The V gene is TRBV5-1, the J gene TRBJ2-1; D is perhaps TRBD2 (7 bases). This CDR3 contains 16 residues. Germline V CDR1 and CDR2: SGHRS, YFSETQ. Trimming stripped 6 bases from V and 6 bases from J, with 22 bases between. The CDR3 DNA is TGCGCCAGCACCACCGTCGGAGGGGGGGGATCCAATGAGCAGTTCTTC. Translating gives CASTTVGGGGSNEQFF.

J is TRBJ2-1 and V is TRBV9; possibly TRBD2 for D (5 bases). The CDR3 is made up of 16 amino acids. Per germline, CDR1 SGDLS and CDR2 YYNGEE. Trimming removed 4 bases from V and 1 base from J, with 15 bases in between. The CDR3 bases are TGTGCCAGCAGCCCCCCCCCTGAGCGGTCCTACAATGAGCAGTTCTTC. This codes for CASSPPPERSYNEQFF. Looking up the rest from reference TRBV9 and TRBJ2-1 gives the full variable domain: DSGVTQTPKHLITATGQRVTLRCSPRSGDLSVYWYQQSLDQGLQFLIQYYNGEERAKGNILERFSAQQFPDLHSELNLSSLELGDSALYFCASSPPPERSYNEQFFGPGTRLTVL.

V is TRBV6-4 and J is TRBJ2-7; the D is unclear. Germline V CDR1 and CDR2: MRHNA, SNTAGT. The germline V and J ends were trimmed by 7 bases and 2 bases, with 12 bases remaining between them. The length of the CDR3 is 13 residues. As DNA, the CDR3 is TGTGCCAGCACCCGAGCGCTACCCTACGAGCAGTACTTC. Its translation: CASTRALPYEQYF.

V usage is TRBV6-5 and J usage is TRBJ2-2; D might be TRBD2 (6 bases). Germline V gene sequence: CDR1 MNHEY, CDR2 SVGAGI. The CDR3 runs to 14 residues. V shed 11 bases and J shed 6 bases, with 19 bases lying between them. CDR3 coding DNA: TGTGCCGGAGGCCAGGAGGGATGGGCCGGGGAGCTGTTTTTT. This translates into CAGGQEGWAGELFF.

CDR3 nucleotide sequence: TGTGCCAGTAGTTGGAAAGGTCGGGGGGACATTCAGTACTTC. Its translation is CASSWKGRGDIQYF. The chain has TRBV19 and TRBJ2-4; 7 nucleotides match TRBD2. Per germline, CDR1 LNHDA and CDR2 SQIVND (reference sequence). This CDR3 has 14 amino acids. With 5 bases clipped from V and 8 bases from J, the junction kept 9 bases outside the gene matches.

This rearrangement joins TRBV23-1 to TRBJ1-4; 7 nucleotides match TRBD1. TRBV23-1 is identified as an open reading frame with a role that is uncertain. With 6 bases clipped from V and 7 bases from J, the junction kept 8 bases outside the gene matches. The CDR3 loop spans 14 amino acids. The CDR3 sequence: CASRGGVFVEKLFF. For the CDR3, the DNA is TGCGCCAGCAGAGGGGGCGTTTTCGTTGAAAAACTGTTTTTT.

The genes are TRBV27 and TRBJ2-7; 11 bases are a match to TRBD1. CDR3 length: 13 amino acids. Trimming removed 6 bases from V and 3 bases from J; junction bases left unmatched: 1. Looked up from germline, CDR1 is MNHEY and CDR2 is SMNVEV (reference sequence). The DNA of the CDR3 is TGTGCCAGCAGGGGACAGGGGGTCTACGAGCAGTACTTC. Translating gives CASRGQGVYEQYF.

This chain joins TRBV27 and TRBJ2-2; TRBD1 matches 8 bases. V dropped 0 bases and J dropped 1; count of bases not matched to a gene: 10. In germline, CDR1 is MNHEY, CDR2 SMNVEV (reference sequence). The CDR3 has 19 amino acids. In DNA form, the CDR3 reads TGTGCCAGCAGTTTATCGACTGGACAGGGCGATAAGAACACCGGGGAGCTGTTTTTT. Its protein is CASSLSTGQGDKNTGELFF.

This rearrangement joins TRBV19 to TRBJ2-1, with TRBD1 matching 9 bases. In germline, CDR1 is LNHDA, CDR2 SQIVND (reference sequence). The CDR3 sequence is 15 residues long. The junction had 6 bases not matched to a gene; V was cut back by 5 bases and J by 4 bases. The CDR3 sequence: CASSFRTGDYNEQFF. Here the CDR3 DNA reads TGTGCCAGTAGTTTTCGGACAGGGGATTACAATGAGCAGTTCTTC.

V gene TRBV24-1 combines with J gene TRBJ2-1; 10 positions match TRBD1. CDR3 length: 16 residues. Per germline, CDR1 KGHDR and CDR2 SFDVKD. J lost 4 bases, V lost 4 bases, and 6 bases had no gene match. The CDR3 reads CATSDPRTGGYNEQFF. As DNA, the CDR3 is TGTGCCACCAGTGACCCTAGGACAGGGGGGTACAATGAGCAGTTCTTC.

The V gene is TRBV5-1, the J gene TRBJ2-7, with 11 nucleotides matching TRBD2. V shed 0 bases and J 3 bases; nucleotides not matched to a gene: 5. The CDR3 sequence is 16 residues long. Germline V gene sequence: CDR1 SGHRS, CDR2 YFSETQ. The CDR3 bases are TGCGCCAGCAGCTTGGAACTAGCGGGAGTGATCTACGAGCAGTACTTC. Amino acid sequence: CASSLELAGVIYEQYF.

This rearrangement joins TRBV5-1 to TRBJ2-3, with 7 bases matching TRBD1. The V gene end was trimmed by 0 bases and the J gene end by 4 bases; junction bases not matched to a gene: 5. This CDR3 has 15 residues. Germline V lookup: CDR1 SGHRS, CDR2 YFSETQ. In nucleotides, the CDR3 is TGCGCCAGCAGCTTGGGGCAGGGGGTAGCAGATACGCAGTATTTT. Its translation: CASSLGQGVADTQYF.

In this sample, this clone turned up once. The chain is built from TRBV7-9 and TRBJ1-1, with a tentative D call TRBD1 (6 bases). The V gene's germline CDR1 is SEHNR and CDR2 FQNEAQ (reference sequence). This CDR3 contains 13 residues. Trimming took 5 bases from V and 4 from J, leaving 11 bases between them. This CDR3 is CASSPGGPTEAFF. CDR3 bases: TGTGCCAGCAGCCCCGGGGGGCCCACTGAAGCTTTCTTT.

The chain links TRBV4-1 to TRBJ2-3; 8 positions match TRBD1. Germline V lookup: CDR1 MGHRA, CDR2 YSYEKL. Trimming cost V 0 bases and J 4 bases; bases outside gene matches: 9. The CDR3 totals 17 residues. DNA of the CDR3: TGCGCCAGCAGCCAAGATCCCGACAGGGGAATGGCAGATACGCAGTATTTT. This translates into CASSQDPDRGMADTQYF.

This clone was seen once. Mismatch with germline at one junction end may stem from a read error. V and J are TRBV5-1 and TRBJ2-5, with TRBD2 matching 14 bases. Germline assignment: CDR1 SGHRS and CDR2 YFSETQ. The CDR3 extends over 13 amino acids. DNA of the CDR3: TGCGCCAGCAGCCGGACTAGCGGGGGGCCAAGGGACTTC. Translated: CASSRTSGGPRDF.

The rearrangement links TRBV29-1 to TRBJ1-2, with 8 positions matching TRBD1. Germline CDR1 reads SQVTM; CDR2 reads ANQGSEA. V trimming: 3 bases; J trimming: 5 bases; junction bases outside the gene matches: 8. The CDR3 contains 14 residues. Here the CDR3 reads CSVDSGGPLYGYTF. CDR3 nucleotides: TGCAGCGTTGATTCAGGGGGCCCGTTGTATGGCTACACCTTC.

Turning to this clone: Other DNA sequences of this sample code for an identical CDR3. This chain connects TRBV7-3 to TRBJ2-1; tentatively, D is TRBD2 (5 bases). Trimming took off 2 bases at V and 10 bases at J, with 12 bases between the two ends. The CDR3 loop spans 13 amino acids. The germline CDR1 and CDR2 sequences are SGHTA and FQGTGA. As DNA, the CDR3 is TGTGCCAGCAGCTTAGGACTGGCTGGGGAGCAGTTCTTC. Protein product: CASSLGLAGEQFF.

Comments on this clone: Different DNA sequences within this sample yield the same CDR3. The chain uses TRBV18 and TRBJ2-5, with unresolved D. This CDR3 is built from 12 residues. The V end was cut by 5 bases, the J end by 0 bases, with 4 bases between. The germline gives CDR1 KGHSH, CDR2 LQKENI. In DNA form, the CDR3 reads TGTGCCAGCTCATCGTACCAAGAGACCCAGTACTTC. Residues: CASSSYQETQYF.

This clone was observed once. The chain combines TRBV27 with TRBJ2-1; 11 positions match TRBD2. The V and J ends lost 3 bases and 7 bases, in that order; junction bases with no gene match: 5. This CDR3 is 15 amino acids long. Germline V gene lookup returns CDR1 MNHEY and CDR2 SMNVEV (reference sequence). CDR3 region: CASSFFWTSGNEQFF. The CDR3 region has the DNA TGTGCCAGCAGTTTTTTCTGGACTAGCGGGAATGAGCAGTTCTTC.

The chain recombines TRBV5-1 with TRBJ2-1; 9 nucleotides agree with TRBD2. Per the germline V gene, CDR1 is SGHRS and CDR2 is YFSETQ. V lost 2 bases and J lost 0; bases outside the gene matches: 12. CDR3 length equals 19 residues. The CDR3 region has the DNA TGCGCCAGCAGCTTTGGGACGGCGGGGGGGCCGAGCTCCTACAATGAGCAGTTCTTC. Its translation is CASSFGTAGGPSSYNEQFF. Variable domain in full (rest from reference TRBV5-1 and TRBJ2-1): KAGVTQTPRYLIKTRGQQVTLSCSPISGHRSVSWYQQTPGQGLQFLFEYFSETQRNKGNFPGRFSGRQFSNSRSEMNVSTLELGDSALYLCASSFGTAGGPSSYNEQFFGPGTRLTVL.

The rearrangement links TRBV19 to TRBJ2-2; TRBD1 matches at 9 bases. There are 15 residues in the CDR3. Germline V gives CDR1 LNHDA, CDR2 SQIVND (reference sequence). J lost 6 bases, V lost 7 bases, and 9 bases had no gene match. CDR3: CASTRGQGIAGELFF. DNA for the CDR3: TGTGCCAGTACCAGGGGACAGGGTATCGCCGGGGAGCTGTTTTTT. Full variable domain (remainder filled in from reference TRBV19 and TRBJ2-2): DGGITQSPKYLFRKEGQNVTLSCEQNLNHDAMYWYRQDPGQGLRLIYYSQIVNDFQKGDIAEGYSVSREKKESFPLTVTSAQKNPTAFYLCASTRGQGIAGELFFGEGSRLTVL.

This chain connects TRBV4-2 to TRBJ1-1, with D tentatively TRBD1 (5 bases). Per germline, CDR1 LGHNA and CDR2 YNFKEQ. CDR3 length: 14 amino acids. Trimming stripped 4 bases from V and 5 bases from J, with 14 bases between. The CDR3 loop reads CASSPGGGATEAFF. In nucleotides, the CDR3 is TGTGCCAGCAGCCCGGGCGGGGGAGCGACTGAAGCTTTCTTT.